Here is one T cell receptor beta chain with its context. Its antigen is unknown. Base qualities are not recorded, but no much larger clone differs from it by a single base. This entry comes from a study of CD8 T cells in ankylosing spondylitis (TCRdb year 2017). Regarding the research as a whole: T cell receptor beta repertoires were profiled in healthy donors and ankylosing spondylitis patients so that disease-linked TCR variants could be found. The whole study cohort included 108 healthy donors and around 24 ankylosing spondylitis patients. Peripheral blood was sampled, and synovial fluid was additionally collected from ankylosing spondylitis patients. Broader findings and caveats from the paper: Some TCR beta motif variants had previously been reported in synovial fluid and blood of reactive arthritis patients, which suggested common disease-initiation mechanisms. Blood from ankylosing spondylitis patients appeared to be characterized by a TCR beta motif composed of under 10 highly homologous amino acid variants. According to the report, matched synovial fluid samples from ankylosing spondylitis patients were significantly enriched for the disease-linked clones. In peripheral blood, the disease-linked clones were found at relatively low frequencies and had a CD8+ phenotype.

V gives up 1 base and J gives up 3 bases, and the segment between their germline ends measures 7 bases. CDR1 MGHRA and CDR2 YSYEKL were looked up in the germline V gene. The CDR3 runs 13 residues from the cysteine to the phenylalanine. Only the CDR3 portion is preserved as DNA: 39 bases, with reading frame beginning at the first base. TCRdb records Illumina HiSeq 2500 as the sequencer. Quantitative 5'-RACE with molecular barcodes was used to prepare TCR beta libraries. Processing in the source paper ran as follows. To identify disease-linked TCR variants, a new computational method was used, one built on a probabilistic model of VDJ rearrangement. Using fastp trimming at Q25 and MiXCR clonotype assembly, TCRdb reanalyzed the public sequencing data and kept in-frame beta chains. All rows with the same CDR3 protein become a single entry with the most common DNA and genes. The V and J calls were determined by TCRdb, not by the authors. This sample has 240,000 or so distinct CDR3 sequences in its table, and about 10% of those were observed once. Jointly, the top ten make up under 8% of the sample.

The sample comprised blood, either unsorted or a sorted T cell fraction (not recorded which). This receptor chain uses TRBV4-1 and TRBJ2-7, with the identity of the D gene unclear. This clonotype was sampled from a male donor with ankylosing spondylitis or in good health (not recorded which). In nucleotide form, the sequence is TGCGCCAGCAGCCAAGGTCCCTTCTACGAGCAGTACTTC. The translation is CASSQGPFYEQYF.